The clone carrying this T cell receptor beta chain was seen a few times. V lost 5 bases, J lost 7 bases, and 7 bases stayed unmatched. CDR3 length: 14 residues. TCRdb redid the calling of the RT-PCR reads with MiXCR, one entry per CDR3 protein. The sample records 750,000 to 850,000 distinct CDR3 sequences, less than 20% being singletons. This sample is part of a study of response to subunit inactivated influenza vaccine. The source was PBMCs from blood, collected roughly 5 days after vaccination. The gene calls are TRBV12-3 or TRBV12-4 and TRBJ1-2; 10 positions agree with TRBD1. This clonotype was sampled from a man in his fifties who received an inactivated influenza vaccine. The DNA for the CDR3 is TGTGCCAGCAGTCCTGGACAGGGGGGCGCTGGCTACACCTTC. Translated: CASSPGQGGAGYTF.